The present entry profiles one TCR beta chain with its context. In the source study's methods: Estimated nucleated cell counts came from reference gene primer amplification. Sequencing used immunoSEQ multiplex PCR; TCRdb keeps in-frame clones, though not all of them. D and trimming were read from the DNA, whereas the V and J calls and clone size are those reported in that table. The data contain under 300,000 clones, approximately 90% of them singletons. The length of the CDR3 is 14 residues. Unmatched junction bases numbered 1, after V lost 3 bases and J lost 6 bases. CDR1 ENHRY and CDR2 SYGVKD come from the germline V gene. All enrollees were about 18 to 90 years old and from approximately 24 US areas. Participants were placed into cohorts based on the clinical history they reported. These data come from a study of blood T cell repertoires in COVID-19. Study details: Two negative PCRs, clearance, or symptom resolution were required of recovered Cohort 3 donors.

Sample: PBMCs or T cells enriched from blood (not recorded which). The receptor was derived from a woman aged 55-69 years in a cohort exposed to, infected with or recovered from COVID-19 (not recorded which). The V gene is TRBV10-3, the J gene TRBJ2-7, with 14 positions matching TRBD2. As DNA, the CDR3 is TGTGCCATCAGTGAAGGACTAGCGGGAGGCGAGCAGTACTTC. It is translated as CAISEGLAGGEQYF.